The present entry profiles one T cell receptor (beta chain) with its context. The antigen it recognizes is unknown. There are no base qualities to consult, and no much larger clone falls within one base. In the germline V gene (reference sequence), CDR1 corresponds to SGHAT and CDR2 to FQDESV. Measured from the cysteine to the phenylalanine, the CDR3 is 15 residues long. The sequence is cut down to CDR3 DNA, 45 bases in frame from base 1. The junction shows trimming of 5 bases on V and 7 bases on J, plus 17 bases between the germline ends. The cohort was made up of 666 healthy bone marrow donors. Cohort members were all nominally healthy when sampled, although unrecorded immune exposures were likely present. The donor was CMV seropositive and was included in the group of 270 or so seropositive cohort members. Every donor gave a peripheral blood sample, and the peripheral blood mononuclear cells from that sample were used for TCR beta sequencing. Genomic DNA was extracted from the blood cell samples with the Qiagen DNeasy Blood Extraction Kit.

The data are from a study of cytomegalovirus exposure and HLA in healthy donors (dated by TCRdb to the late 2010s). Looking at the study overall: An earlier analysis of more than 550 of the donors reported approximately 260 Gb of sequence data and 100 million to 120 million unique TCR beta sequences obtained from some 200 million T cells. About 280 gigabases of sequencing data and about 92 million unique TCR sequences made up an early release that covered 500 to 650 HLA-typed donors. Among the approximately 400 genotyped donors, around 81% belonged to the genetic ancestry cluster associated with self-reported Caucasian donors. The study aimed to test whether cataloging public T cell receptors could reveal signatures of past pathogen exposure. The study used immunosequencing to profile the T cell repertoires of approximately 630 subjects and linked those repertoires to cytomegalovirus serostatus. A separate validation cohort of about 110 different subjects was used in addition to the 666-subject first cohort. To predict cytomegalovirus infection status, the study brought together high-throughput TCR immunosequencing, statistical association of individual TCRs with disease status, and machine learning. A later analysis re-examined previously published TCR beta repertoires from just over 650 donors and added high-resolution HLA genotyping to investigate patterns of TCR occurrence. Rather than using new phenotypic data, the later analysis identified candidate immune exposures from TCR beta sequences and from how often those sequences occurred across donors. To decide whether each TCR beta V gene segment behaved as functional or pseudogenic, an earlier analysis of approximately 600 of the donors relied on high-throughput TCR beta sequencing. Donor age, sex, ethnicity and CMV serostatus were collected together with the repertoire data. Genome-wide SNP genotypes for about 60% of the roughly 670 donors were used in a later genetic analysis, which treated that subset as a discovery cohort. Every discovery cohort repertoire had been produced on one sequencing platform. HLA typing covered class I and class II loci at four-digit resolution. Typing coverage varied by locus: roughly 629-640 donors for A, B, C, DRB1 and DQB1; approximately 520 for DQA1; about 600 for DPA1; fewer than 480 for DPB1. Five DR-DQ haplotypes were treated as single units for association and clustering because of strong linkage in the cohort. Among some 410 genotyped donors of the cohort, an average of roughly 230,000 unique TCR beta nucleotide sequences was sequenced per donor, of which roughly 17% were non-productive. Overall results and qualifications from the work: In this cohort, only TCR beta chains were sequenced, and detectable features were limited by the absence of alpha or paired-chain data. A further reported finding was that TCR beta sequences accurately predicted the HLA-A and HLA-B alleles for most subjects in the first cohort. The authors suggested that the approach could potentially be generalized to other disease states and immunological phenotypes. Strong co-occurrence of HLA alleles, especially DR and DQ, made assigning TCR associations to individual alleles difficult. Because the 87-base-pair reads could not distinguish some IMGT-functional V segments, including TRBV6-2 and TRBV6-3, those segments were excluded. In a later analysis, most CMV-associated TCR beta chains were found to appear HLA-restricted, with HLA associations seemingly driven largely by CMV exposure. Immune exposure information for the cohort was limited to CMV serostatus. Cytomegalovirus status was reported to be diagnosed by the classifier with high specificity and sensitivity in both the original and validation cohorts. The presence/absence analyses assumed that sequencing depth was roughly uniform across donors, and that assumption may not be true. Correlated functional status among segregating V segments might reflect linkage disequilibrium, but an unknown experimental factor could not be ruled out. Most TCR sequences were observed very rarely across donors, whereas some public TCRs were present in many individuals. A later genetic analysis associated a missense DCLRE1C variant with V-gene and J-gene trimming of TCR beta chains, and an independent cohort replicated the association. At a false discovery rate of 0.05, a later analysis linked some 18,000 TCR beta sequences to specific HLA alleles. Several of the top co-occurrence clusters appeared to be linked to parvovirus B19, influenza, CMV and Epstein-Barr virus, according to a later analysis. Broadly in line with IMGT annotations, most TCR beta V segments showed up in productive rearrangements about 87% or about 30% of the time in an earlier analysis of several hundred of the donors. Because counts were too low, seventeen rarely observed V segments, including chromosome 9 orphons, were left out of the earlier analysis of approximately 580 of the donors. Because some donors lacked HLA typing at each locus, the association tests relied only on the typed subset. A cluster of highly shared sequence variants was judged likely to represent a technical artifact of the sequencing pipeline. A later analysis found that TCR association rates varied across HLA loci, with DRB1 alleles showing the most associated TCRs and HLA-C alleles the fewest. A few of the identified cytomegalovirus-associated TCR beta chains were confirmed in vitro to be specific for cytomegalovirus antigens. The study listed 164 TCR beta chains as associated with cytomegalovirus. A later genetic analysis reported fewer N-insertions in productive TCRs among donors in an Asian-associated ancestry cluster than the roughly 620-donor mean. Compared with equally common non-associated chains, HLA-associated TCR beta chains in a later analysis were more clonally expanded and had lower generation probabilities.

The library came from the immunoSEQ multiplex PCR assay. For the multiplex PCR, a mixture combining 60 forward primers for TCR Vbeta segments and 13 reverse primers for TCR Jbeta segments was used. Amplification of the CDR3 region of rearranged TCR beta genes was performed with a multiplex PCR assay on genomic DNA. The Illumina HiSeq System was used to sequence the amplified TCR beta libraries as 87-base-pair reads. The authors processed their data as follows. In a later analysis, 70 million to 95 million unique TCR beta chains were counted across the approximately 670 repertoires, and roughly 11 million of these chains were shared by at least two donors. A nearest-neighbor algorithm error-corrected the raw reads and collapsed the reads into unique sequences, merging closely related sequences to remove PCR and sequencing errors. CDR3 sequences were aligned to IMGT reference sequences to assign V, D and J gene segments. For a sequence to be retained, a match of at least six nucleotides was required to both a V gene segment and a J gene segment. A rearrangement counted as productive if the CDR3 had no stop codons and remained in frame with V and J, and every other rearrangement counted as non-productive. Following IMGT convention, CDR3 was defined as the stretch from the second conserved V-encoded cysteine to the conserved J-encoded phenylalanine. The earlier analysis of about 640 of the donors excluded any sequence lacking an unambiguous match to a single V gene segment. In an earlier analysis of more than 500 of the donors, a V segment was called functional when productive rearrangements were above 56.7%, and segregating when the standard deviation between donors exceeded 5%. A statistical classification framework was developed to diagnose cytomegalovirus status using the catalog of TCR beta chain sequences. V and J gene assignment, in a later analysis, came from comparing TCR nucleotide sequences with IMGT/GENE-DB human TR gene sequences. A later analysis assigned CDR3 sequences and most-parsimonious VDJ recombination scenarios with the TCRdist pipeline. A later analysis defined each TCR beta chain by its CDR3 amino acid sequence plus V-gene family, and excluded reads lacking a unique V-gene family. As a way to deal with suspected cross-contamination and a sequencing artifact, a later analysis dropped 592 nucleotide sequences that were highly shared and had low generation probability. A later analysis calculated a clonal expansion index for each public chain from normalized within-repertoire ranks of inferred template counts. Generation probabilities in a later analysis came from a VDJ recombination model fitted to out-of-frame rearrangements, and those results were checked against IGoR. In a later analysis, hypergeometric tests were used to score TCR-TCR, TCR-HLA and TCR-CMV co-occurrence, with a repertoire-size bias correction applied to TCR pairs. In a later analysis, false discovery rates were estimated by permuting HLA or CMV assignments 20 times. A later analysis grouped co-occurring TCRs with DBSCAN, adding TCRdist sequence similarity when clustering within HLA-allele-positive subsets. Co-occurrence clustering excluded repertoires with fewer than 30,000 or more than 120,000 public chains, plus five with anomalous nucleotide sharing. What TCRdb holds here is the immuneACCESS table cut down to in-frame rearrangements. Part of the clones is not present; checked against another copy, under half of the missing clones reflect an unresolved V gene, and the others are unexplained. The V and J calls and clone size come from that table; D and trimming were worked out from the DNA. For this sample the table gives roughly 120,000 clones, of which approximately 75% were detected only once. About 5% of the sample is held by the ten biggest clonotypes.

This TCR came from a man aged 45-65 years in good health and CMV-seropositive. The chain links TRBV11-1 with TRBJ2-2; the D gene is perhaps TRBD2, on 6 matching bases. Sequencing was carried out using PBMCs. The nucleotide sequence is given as TGTGCCAGCAGCCTTGGGGGGAGCCCTTGCGGGGAGCTGTTTTTT. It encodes CASSLGGSPCGELFF.